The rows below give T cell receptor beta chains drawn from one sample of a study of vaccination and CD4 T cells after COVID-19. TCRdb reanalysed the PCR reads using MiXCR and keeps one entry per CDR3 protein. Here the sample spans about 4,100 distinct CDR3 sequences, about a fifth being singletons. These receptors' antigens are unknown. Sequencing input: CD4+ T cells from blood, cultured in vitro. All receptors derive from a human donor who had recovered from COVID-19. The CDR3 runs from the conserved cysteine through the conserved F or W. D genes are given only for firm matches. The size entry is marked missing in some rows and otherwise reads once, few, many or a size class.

TGTGCCAGCAGCCGGAGATCGGGGGAGACCCAGTACTTC CASSRRSGETQYF . TRBJ2-5 TRBV25-1 .
TGTGCCAGTAGTATAGAGGGGAATGAGCAGTTCTTC CASSIEGNEQFF . TRBJ2-1 TRBV19 few
TGTGCCAGCAGTTTGAGAAATGAGCAGTTCTTC CASSLRNEQFF . TRBJ2-1 TRBV12-3/TRBV12-4 few
TGTGCCAGCAGCTTGGCCCCCAGGGTCTCCTACAATGAGCAGTTCTTC CASSLAPRVSYNEQFF . TRBJ2-1 TRBV5-5 .
TGCAGCGTGGGGTCACGGACCGGGGAGCTGTTTTTT CSVGSRTGELFF . TRBJ2-2 TRBV29-1 few
TGTGCCAGCAGCTTGGCGGGAGCCTACGAGCAGTACTTC CASSLAGAYEQYF TRBD2 TRBJ2-7 TRBV11-3 .
TGTGCCAGCAGCCAAAAGGACAGGGGAACCTACGAGCAGTACTTC CASSQKDRGTYEQYF TRBD1 TRBJ2-7 TRBV3-1 .
TGCAGTGCTCTCAGCGGGGGAATCACAGATACGCAGTATTTT CSALSGGITDTQYF TRBD2 TRBJ2-3 TRBV20-1 few
TGTACCAGCAGTGTCAGGAGGGAGGGGGGGACCCAGTACTTC CTSSVRREGGTQYF . TRBJ2-5 TRBV6-1 .
TGTGCCAGCAGTTTACGAACCCCGACCGGGAGTCATGGCTACACCTTC CASSLRTPTGSHGYTF . TRBJ1-2 TRBV27 medium-sized
TGCAGTGCTAGAGTCGGGGGGGCCCCCTACGAGCAGTACTTC CSARVGGAPYEQYF TRBD2 TRBJ2-7 TRBV20-1 few
TGTGCCAGCAGCTTACAGACAGGGGCGTACTATGGCTACACCTTC CASSLQTGAYYGYTF TRBD1 TRBJ1-2 TRBV5-8 few
TGTGCCAGCAGTCCAACCGCGGGACTCCCGATGGAAAAACTGTTTTTT CASSPTAGLPMEKLFF . TRBJ1-4 TRBV6-4 .
TGTGCCAGCAGTCCCCCGGGACTAGCCTACGAGCAGTACTTC CASSPPGLAYEQYF TRBD2 TRBJ2-7 TRBV12-3/TRBV12-4 .
TGTGCCAGCGGGGTCCCCGGCCTCCGGGGCGGGGAGCTGTTTTTT CASGVPGLRGGELFF . TRBJ2-2 TRBV25-1 medium-sized
TGTGCCAGCAGTTTTCTCGGACAGCTTGCCTCCTACGAGCAGTACTTC CASSFLGQLASYEQYF . TRBJ2-7 TRBV11-2 .
TGTGCCAGCAGACACTCCAGCAATCAGCCCCAGCATTTT CASRHSSNQPQHF . TRBJ1-5 TRBV12-3/TRBV12-4 few
TGTGCCAGCACTTCCGGACAAATGGGTTCACCCCTCCACTTT CASTSGQMGSPLHF . TRBJ1-6 TRBV27 few
TGTGCCAGCAGTATGGACGGTAGAGGCGAGCAGTACTTC CASSMDGRGEQYF . TRBJ2-7 TRBV12-3/TRBV12-4 .
TGTGCCAGCAGCCAAGATTTCGGGGGCTCCTACGAGCAGTACTTC CASSQDFGGSYEQYF . TRBJ2-7 TRBV4-2 .
TGCGCCAGCACCCCCGGGACAGAGAGCTCCTACGAGCAGTACTTC CASTPGTESSYEQYF TRBD1 TRBJ2-7 TRBV5-1 .
TGTGCCAGTAGCCCCCAGGGGGGGTCTTTGGCCTACGAGCAGTACTTC CASSPQGGSLAYEQYF . TRBJ2-7 TRBV19 .
TGTGCCAGCAGCAAGGGGGCGGGGGCCTCCTACAATGAGCAGTTCTTC CASSKGAGASYNEQFF . TRBJ2-1 TRBV7-9 .
TGTGCTAGTGGTCTCAAAGGGGGCGGGGAGCTGTTTTTT CASGLKGGGELFF . TRBJ2-2 TRBV12-5 few
TGTGCCAGCAGCTTCGGCGGGGGAGTTTACAATGAGCAGTTCTTC CASSFGGGVYNEQFF TRBD2 TRBJ2-1 TRBV7-9 few
TGTGCCAGCAGCAGAGGGGGGGCCGTCCGGGGCACCGGGGAGCTGTTTTTT CASSRGGAVRGTGELFF . TRBJ2-2 TRBV7-9 few
TGTGCCAGCAGCTGGTCAGTAGGAAACACCATATATTTT CASSWSVGNTIYF . TRBJ1-3 TRBV11-2 .
TGTGCCATCAGCTCGGGGCACACCGGGGAGCTGTTTTTT CAISSGHTGELFF . TRBJ2-2 TRBV10-3 once
TGTGCCAGCAGCTCACTAGCTGGAGGTCGAGATACGCAGTATTTT CASSSLAGGRDTQYF . TRBJ2-3 TRBV11-2 few
TGTGCCAGCATTATCTTCGTTGAGGGACAGAGTAAGCAGCCCCAGCATTTT CASIIFVEGQSKQPQHF TRBD1 TRBJ1-5 TRBV25-1 few
TGTGCCAGCAGCTCCGGATCCGGGCAGTACTTC CASSSGSGQYF . TRBJ2-7 TRBV7-2 .
TGTGCCAGCAGTTTACTCCTAGCCCGGGCGGGGAATGAGCAGTTCTTC CASSLLLARAGNEQFF . TRBJ2-1 TRBV12-3/TRBV12-4 few
TGTGCCAGCAGCTTATCCCGCACTGAAGCTTTCTTT CASSLSRTEAFF . TRBJ1-1 TRBV11-2 .
TGTGCCACCAGCAGACTTGGTCTTATAGGGCACAGGGTAGAGGAAAAACTGTTTTTT CATSRLGLIGHRVEEKLFF . TRBJ1-4 TRBV15 .
TGTGCCAGCAGCCCTTGGACTAGCGGGGGCCCACGTCAGCTGTTTTTT CASSPWTSGGPRQLFF TRBD2 TRBJ2-2 TRBV7-2 few
TGTGCCAGCAGCTTTGGGGTCCACAATGAGCAGTTCTTC CASSFGVHNEQFF . TRBJ2-1 TRBV7-2 .
TGTGCCAGCAGTCAGAGGGTATATAATGGCTACACCTTC CASSQRVYNGYTF . TRBJ1-2 TRBV2 medium-sized
TGTGCCAGCAGTGAAGTTGGGGGGAGCTCCTATAATTCACCCCTCCACTTT CASSEVGGSSYNSPLHF . TRBJ1-6 TRBV6-1 medium-sized
TGTGCCAGCTCATCCGGGACAGGGTCGGTGGAAGCTTTCTTT CASSSGTGSVEAFF TRBD1 TRBJ1-1 TRBV18 few
TGTGCCTGGAGTACGGGGGGTTCCTACAATGAGCAGTTCTTC CAWSTGGSYNEQFF TRBD2 TRBJ2-1 TRBV30 .
TGTGCCAGCAGCCCAAATCGGAGGGACACCATATATTTT CASSPNRRDTIYF . TRBJ1-3 TRBV5-4 few
TGTGCCAGCAGTGAAGTATCATCCGGCGCCAGGGGTGGAAACACCATATATTTT CASSEVSSGARGGNTIYF . TRBJ1-3 TRBV25-1 .